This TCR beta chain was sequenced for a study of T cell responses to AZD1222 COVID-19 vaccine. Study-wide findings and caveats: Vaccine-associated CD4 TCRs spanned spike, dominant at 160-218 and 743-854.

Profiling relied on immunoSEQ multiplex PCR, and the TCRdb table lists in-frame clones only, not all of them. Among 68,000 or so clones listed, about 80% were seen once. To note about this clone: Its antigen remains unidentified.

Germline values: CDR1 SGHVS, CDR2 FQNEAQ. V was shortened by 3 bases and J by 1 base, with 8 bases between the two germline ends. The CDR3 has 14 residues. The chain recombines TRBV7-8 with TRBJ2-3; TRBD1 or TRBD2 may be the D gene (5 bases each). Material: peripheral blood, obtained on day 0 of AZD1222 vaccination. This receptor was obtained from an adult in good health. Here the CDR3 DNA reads TGTGCCAGCAGCTTGGGGGACCGCACAGATACGCAGTATTTT. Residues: CASSLGDRTDTQYF.